The 23 T cell receptor beta chains below were found in one sample sequenced in a study of response to subunit inactivated influenza vaccine. TCRdb called the RT-PCR reads again in MiXCR, with one record for every CDR3 protein. Of approximately 500,000 distinct CDR3 sequences in the sample, 14% are singletons; the top ten hold more than 9.5%. The material was PBMCs from blood, obtained 11 to 12 days after vaccination. These receptors all come from a man aged 45 to 65 who received an inactivated influenza vaccine.

The gene calls are TRBV4-3 and TRBJ1-1, with unresolved D. CDR3 length equals 13 residues. Per the germline V gene, CDR1 is LGHNA and CDR2 is YSLEER. The V and J ends lost 2 bases and 4 bases respectively, with 8 bases between them. The CDR3 nucleotides are TGCGCCAGCAGCCAAAGTCGGGGCACTGAAGCTTTCTTT. This codes for CASSQSRGTEAFF.

The chain has TRBV20-1 and TRBJ2-3; no definite D call. There are 12 residues in the CDR3. Germline V CDR1 and CDR2: DFQATT, SNEGSKA (reference sequence). V lost 8 bases and J lost 5, with 14 bases in between. CDR3 coding DNA: TGCAGTACGGAGACGGACCAAGATACGCAGTATTTT. Amino acid sequence: CSTETDQDTQYF.

Ten or more counts support this clonotype. This CDR3 reads CASSLTGTENTEAFF. Here the CDR3 DNA reads TGTGCCAGCAGCCTAACGGGGACAGAGAACACTGAAGCTTTCTTT. V usage is TRBV7-2 and J usage is TRBJ1-1; 7 bases align to TRBD1. V dropped 5 bases and J dropped 1; count of bases not matched to a gene: 7. Per the germline V gene, CDR1 is SGHTA and CDR2 is FQGNSA. The CDR3 sequence is 15 residues long.

This clonotype was counted between two and nine times. The rearrangement links TRBV11-3 to TRBJ2-1; 8 nucleotides align to TRBD2. The length of the CDR3 is 14 residues. Germline V CDR1 and CDR2: SGHNT, YENEEA. J was trimmed by 8 bases and V by 3 bases; bases with no gene match: 6. CDR3 sequence reads: CASSFSGVSDEQFF. DNA of the CDR3: TGTGCCAGCAGCTTTAGCGGGGTTTCGGATGAGCAGTTCTTC.

This clonotype turned up a few times. The rearrangement uses TRBV28 and TRBJ2-7; 10 nucleotides match TRBD2. The germline gives CDR1 MDHEN, CDR2 SYDVKM. The CDR3 runs 15 residues. V was clipped by 1 base and J by 5 bases; unmatched bases: 5. The CDR3 protein is CASSLFASGSNEQYF. The CDR3 bases are TGTGCCAGCAGTTTATTTGCTAGCGGGAGTAACGAGCAGTACTTC.

The chain joins TRBV4-3 to TRBJ2-3; D might be TRBD2 (5 bases). Germline loops: CDR1 LGHNA, CDR2 YSLEER. This CDR3 has 16 residues. Trimming left V 2 bases short and J 3 bases short, with 15 bases between. CDR3 loop: CASSQIVALGTDTQYF. Here the CDR3 DNA reads TGCGCCAGCAGCCAAATAGTAGCGTTAGGGACAGATACGCAGTATTTT.

The chain uses TRBV9 and TRBJ1-2, with TRBD1 matching over 7 bases. V gave up 0 bases and J gave up 4 bases; unmatched junction bases: 3. Per germline, CDR1 SGDLS and CDR2 YYNGEE. This CDR3 spans 14 amino acids. This chain's CDR3 is CASSVGRDSYGYTF. CDR3 coding DNA: TGTGCCAGCAGCGTAGGGAGGGACAGCTATGGCTACACCTTC.

Ten or more counts support this clonotype. The chain employs TRBV4-1 and TRBJ2-1, with 9 bases fitting TRBD1. V lost 0 bases and J lost 10; bases outside the gene matches: 16. This CDR3 is 18 amino acids long. CDR1 MGHRA and CDR2 YSYEKL come from the germline V gene. CDR3 region: CASSQDTVGTGWVGEQFF. CDR3 DNA: TGCGCCAGCAGCCAAGATACGGTAGGGACAGGGTGGGTAGGGGAGCAGTTCTTC.

This clonotype was seen at least ten times. V is TRBV6-5 and J is TRBJ2-2, with 10 bases matching TRBD1. The CDR3 runs 17 residues. V was clipped by 0 bases and J by 5 bases; unmatched bases: 6. Germline assignment: CDR1 MNHEY and CDR2 SVGAGI. CDR3 in DNA: TGTGCCAGCAGTTACTCGATGACAGGGGGCTGGACCGGGGAGCTGTTTTTT. This gives the protein CASSYSMTGGWTGELFF.

The gene calls are TRBV10-3 and TRBJ1-1; TRBD1 matches at 7 bases. The V segment lost 7 bases and the J segment 0 bases; nucleotides outside the gene matches: 8. The CDR3 extends over 15 amino acids. Germline CDR1 and CDR2: ENHRY and SYGVKD. CDR3 residues: CAIKGTEQLNTEAFF. In DNA, the CDR3 is TGTGCCATCAAGGGGACAGAACAGTTGAACACTGAAGCTTTCTTT.

The V call is TRBV7-9, the J call TRBJ1-4; D uncertain. V lost 5 bases and J 8 bases, leaving 6 bases between the germline ends. From germline, CDR1 is SEHNR and CDR2 FQNEAQ (reference sequence). The CDR3 has 11 residues. The CDR3 reads CASSPREKLFF. The DNA for the CDR3 is TGTGCCAGCAGCCCAAGGGAAAAACTGTTTTTT.

The chain uses TRBV11-2 and TRBJ2-7; no firm D call. The germline V and J ends were trimmed by 1 base and 3 bases, with 7 bases remaining between them. Per the germline V gene, CDR1 is SGHAT and CDR2 is FQNNGV. The CDR3 covers 13 residues. The CDR3 DNA is TGTGCCAGCAGCTTAGCTAACGACTACGAGCAGTACTTC. Translation gives CASSLANDYEQYF.

There are a few counts of this clonotype. This chain joins TRBV7-9 and TRBJ2-1; 8 bases map to TRBD2. This CDR3 spans 16 amino acids. Trimming took 7 bases from V and 4 from J; bases not matched to a gene: 12. Germline CDR1 and CDR2: SEHNR and FQNEAQ (reference sequence). CDR3 DNA: TGTGCCAGCAACCTTCAACCGGGACTAGGATACAATGAGCAGTTCTTC. Translating it yields CASNLQPGLGYNEQFF.

The chain recombines TRBV11-2 with TRBJ2-7, with D perhaps matching TRBD2 (5 bases). CDR1 and CDR2 from the germline V gene are SGHAT and FQNNGV. V dropped 6 bases and J dropped 1 base, with 10 bases sitting between them. The CDR3 is 13 residues long. CDR3 residues: CASRYGVSYEQYF. The CDR3 DNA reads as TGTGCCAGCAGATACGGGGTATCCTACGAGCAGTACTTC.

This clonotype was detected a few times. V gene TRBV7-8 combines with J gene TRBJ1-2, with a weak D call TRBD1 (6 bases). Trimming took off 5 bases at V and 8 bases at J, with 18 bases between the two ends. The germline V gene has CDR1 SGHVS and CDR2 FQNEAQ. The CDR3 has 14 amino acids. The DNA for the CDR3 is TGTGCCAGCAGCCTCCGACAGGTGCCAGGGGGCTACACCTTC. Encoded protein: CASSLRQVPGGYTF.

This rearrangement joins TRBV7-9 to TRBJ2-1; 9 bases fit TRBD2. The CDR3 spans 16 residues. The ends lost 5 bases at V and 3 bases at J; junction bases unmatched: 8. CDR1 is SEHNR, CDR2 FQNEAQ, per germline (reference sequence). CDR3 sequence reads: CASSPRTSVNYNEQFF. As DNA, the CDR3 is TGTGCCAGCAGCCCGCGGACTAGCGTGAACTACAATGAGCAGTTCTTC.

This clonotype was counted at least ten times. The chain's CDR3 is CSARVPWGSVQQFF. The CDR3 bases are TGCAGTGCTAGAGTACCGTGGGGGAGCGTACAGCAGTTCTTC. The rearrangement links TRBV20-1 to TRBJ2-1, with D perhaps assigned TRBD1 or TRBD2 (5 bases each). This CDR3 has 14 amino acids. V was pared by 1 base and J by 11 bases, with 18 bases between. CDR1 DFQATT and CDR2 SNEGSKA come from the germline V gene (reference sequence).

The chain links TRBV15 to TRBJ2-6, with a possible D match to TRBD2 (6 bases). This CDR3 region has 17 residues. Trimming took off 8 bases at V and 0 bases at J, with 17 bases between the two ends. CDR1 and CDR2 from the germline V gene are LNHNV and YYDKDF (reference sequence). The CDR3 reads CATGGQGSNSGANVLTF. The CDR3 coding sequence is TGTGCCACCGGAGGGCAGGGAAGTAACTCTGGGGCCAACGTCCTGACTTTC. Full variable domain (remainder filled in from reference TRBV15 and TRBJ2-6): DAMVIQNPRYQVTQFGKPVTLSCSQTLNHNVMYWYQQKSSQAPKLLFHYYDKDFNNEADTPDNFQSRRPNTSFCFLDIRSPGLGDTAMYLCATGGQGSNSGANVLTFGAGSRLTVL.

This clonotype was seen at least ten times. The chain recombines TRBV10-3 with TRBJ1-1; 7 bases are a match to TRBD1. V lost 10 bases and J lost 3; bases outside the gene matches: 8. The CDR3 runs to 13 residues. Germline V lookup: CDR1 ENHRY, CDR2 SYGVKD. Here the CDR3 reads CATSGQSDTEAFF. CDR3 nucleotides: TGTGCCACGTCGGGACAGAGTGACACTGAAGCTTTCTTT.

V usage is TRBV5-6 and J usage is TRBJ1-2, with 8 bases identical to TRBD1. CDR3 length equals 14 residues. V lost 3 bases and J lost 5; bases outside the gene matches: 6. Germline assignment: CDR1 SGHDT and CDR2 YYEEEE. The CDR3 sequence is CASSSGTGTYGYTF. Written as DNA, the CDR3 is TGTGCCAGCAGCTCCGGGACAGGAACATATGGCTACACCTTC.

The V and J genes are TRBV27 and TRBJ1-5; D might be TRBD1 (6 bases). Germline CDR1 and CDR2: MNHEY and SMNVEV (reference sequence). The V end lost 5 bases, the J end lost 3 bases, and 17 bases lay between the germline ends. The CDR3 sequence is 16 residues long. CDR3 DNA: TGTGCCAGCAGTCCGGACAGTCCCCCTATCAATCAGCCCCAGCATTTT. It yields the protein CASSPDSPPINQPQHF.

The CDR3 DNA follows: TGTGCCAGCAGCCAAGAAACGGGTTACGAGCAGTACTTC. Protein sequence: CASSQETGYEQYF. This sequence joins TRBV4-2 and TRBJ2-7; no clear D. V was trimmed by 0 bases and J by 4 bases, leaving 7 bases between them. Germline V CDR1 and CDR2: LGHNA, YNFKEQ. There are 13 residues in the CDR3.

There are a few counts of this clonotype. The chain employs TRBV12-3 or TRBV12-4 and TRBJ2-4; TRBD2 matches at 16 bases. The CDR3 has 16 residues. Trimming cost V 6 bases and J 7 bases; bases outside gene matches: 6. This chain's CDR3 is CASRGLAGGPLNIQYF. The CDR3 coding sequence is TGTGCCAGCAGGGGACTAGCGGGAGGGCCTTTGAACATTCAGTACTTC.